The T cell receptor beta chain described here comes from a study of T-cell memory formation after mild COVID-19. For the study at large: The two donors had largely donor-specific TCR clusters.

Constant-segment primers served in 5'RACE that generated TCR alpha and TCR beta cDNA libraries bearing sample barcodes and UMIs. TCRdb ran MiXCR on the 5' RACE reads and lists one entry per CDR3 protein. The sample yields approximately 350,000 distinct CDR3 sequences, roughly 13% seen once. This clonotype was seen a few times. Trimming left V 4 bases short and J 3 bases short, with 13 bases between. Germline CDR1 is LGHNA and CDR2 is YSLEER. The CDR3 length is 15 residues. This chain joins TRBV4-3 and TRBJ2-1; possible D gene TRBD1, 7 bases. The sample was PBMCs or a T cell subset sorted from them (not recorded which). This TCR came from a man aged 18 to 30 who had mild COVID-19 (a few samples of this study predate the infection). Cell type and time point are not known. In nucleotides, the CDR3 is TGCGCCAGCAGCCCTGGCAGGGGGGTCTACAATGAGCAGTTCTTC. It yields the protein CASSPGRGVYNEQFF.